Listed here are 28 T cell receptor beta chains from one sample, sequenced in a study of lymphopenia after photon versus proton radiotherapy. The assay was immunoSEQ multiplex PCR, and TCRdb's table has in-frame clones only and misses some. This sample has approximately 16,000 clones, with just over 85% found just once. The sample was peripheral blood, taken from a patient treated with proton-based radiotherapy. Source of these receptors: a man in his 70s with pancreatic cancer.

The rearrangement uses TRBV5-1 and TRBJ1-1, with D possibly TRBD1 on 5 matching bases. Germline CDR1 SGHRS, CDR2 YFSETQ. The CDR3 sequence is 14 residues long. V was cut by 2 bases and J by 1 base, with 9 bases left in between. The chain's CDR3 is CASSLGDGNTEAFF. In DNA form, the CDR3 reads TGCGCCAGCAGCTTAGGGGACGGGAACACTGAAGCTTTCTTT.

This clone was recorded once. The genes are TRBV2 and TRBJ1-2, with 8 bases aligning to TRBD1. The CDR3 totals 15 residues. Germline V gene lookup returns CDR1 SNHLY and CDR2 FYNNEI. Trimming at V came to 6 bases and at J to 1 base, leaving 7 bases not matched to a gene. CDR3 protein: CASSPMTGDNYGYTF. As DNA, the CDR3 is TGTGCCAGCAGCCCCATGACAGGGGATAACTATGGCTACACCTTC.

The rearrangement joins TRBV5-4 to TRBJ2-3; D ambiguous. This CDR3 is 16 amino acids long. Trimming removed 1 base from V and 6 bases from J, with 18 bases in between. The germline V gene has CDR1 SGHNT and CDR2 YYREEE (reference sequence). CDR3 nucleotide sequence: TGTGCCAGCAGCTTGACGGGCTACCCCCCGTTGGATACGCAGTATTTT. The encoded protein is CASSLTGYPPLDTQYF.

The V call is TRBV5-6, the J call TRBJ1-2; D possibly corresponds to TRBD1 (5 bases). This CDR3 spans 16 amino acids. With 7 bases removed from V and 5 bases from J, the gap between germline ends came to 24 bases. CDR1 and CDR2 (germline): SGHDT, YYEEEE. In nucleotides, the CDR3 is TGTGCCAGCTGCCTTTCCTACGGGGGTCCAATTTATGGCTACACCTTC. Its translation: CASCLSYGGPIYGYTF.

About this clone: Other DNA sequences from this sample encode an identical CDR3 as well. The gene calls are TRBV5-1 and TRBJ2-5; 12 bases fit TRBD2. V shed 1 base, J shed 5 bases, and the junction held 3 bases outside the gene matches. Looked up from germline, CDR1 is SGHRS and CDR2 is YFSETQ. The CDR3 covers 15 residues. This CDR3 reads CASSLRLAGAETQYF. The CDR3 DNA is TGCGCCAGCAGCTTGCGACTAGCGGGGGCGGAGACCCAGTACTTC. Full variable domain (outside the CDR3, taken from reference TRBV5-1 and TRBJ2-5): KAGVTQTPRYLIKTRGQQVTLSCSPISGHRSVSWYQQTPGQGLQFLFEYFSETQRNKGNFPGRFSGRQFSNSRSEMNVSTLELGDSALYLCASSLRLAGAETQYFGPGTRLLVL.

DNA of the CDR3: TGTGCCAGCAGCTTAATGGCGGGGCGAAACTATGGCTACACCTTC. Its protein product is CASSLMAGRNYGYTF. The chain joins TRBV7-3 to TRBJ1-2; D possibly corresponds to TRBD1 (5 bases). Germline V gives CDR1 SGHTA, CDR2 FQGTGA. Trimming took off 1 base at V and 2 bases at J, with 11 bases between the two ends. The CDR3 covers 15 residues. Complete variable domain (other parts from reference TRBV7-3 and TRBJ1-2): GAGVSQTPSNKVTEKGKYVELRCDPISGHTALYWYRQSLGQGPEFLIYFQGTGAADDSGLPNDRFFAVRPEGSVSTLKIQRTERGDSAVYLCASSLMAGRNYGYTFGSGTRLTVV.

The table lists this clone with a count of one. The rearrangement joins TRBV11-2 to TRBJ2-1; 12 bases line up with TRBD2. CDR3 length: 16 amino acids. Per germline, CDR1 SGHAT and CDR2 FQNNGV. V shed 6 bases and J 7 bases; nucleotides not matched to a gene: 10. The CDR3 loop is CASRPAGTSGSNEQFF. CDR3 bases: TGTGCCAGCAGACCCGCGGGGACTAGCGGGTCTAATGAGCAGTTCTTC.

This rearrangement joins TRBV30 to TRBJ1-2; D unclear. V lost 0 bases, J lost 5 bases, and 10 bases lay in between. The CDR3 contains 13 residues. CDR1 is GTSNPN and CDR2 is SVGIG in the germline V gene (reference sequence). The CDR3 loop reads CAWSVEADYGYTF. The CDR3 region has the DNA TGTGCCTGGAGTGTAGAGGCCGATTATGGCTACACCTTC.

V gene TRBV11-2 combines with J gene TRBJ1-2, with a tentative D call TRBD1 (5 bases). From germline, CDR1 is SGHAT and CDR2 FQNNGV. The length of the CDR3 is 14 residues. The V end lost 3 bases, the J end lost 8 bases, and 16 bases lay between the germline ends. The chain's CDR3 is CASSFEGRAMGYTF. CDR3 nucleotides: TGTGCCAGCAGCTTCGAGGGCAGGGCCATGGGCTACACCTTC.

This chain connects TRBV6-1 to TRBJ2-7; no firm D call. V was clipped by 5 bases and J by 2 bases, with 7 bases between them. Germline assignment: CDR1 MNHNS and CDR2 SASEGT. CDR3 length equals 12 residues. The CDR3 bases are TGTGCCAGCAGTAAAGGGACCTACGAGCAGTACTTC. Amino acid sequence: CASSKGTYEQYF.

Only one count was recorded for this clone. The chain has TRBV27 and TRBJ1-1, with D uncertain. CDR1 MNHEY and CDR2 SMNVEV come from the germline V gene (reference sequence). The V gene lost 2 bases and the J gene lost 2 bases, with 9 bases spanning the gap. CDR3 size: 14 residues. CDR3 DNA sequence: TGTGCCAGCAGTTTAGCCAGAACAAACACTGAAGCTTTCTTT. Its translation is CASSLARTNTEAFF.

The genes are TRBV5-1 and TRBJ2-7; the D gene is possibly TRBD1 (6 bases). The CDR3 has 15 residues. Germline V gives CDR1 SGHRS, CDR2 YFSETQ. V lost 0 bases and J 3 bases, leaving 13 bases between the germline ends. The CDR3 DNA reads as TGCGCCAGCAGCTTGGAACAGGGACCAGTCTACGAGCAGTACTTC. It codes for CASSLEQGPVYEQYF.

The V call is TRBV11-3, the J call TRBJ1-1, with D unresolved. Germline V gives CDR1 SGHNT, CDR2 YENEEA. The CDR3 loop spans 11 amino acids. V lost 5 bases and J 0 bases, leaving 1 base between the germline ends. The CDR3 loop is CASSLNTEAFF. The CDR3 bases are TGTGCCAGCAGCCTGAACACTGAAGCTTTCTTT.

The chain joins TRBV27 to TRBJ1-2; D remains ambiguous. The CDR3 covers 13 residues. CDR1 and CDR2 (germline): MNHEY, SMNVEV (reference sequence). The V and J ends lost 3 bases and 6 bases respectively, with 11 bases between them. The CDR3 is CASSFGVGDGYTF. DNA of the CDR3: TGTGCCAGCAGTTTTGGTGTCGGGGATGGCTACACCTTC.

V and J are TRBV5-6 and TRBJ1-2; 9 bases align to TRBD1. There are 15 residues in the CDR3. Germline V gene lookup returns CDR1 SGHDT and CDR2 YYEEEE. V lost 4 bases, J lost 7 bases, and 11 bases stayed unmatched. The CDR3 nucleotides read TGTGCCAGCAGCCACCGAGGACAGGGGCTCGCTGGCTACACCTTC. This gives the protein CASSHRGQGLAGYTF.

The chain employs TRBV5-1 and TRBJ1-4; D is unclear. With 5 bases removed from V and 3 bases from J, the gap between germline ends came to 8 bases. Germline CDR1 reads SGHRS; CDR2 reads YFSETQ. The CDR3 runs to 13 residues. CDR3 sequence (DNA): TGCGCCAGCAGTGGAGCCCCTAATGAAAAACTGTTTTTT. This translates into CASSGAPNEKLFF.

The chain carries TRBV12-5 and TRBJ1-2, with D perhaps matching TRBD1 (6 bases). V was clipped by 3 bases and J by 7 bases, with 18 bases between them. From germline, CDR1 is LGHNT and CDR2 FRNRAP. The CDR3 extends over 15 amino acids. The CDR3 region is CASGFYPPGESGYTF. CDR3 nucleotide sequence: TGTGCTAGTGGTTTTTACCCACCAGGGGAAAGTGGCTACACCTTC.

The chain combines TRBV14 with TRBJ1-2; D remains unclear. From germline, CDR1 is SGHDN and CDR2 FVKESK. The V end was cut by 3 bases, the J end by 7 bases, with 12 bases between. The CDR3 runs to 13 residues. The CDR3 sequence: CASSHHREFGYTF. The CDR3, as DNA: TGTGCCAGCAGCCATCATAGGGAGTTTGGCTACACCTTC.

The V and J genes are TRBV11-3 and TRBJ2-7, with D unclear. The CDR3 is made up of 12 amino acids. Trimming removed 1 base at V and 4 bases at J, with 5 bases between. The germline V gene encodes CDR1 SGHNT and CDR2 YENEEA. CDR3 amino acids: CASSLVGYEQYF. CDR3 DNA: TGTGCCAGCAGCTTAGTCGGGTACGAGCAGTACTTC.

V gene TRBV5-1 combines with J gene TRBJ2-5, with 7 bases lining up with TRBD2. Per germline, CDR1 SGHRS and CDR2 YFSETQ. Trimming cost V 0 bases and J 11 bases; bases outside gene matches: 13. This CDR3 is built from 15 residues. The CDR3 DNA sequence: TGCGCCAGCAGCTTGGCCGGAATAGCGGGCGGAGAGCAGTACTTC. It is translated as CASSLAGIAGGEQYF.

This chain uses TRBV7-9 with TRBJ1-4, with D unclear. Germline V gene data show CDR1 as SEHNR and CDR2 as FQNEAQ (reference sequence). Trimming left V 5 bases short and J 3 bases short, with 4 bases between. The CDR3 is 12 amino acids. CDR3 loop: CASSQPNEKLFF. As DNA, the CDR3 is TGTGCCAGCAGCCAGCCTAATGAAAAACTGTTTTTT. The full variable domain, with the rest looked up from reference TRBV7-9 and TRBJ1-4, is DTGVSQNPRHKITKRGQNVTFRCDPISEHNRLYWYRQTLGQGPEFLTYFQNEAQLEKSRLLSDRFSAERPKGSFSTLEIQRTEQGDSAMYLCASSQPNEKLFFGSGTQLSVL.

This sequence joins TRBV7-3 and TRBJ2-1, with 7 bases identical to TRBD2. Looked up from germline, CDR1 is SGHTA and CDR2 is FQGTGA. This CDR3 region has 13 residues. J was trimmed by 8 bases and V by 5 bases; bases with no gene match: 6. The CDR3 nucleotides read TGTGCCAGCAGCCTAGAGGCGGGGGATGAGCAGTTCTTC. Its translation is CASSLEAGDEQFF. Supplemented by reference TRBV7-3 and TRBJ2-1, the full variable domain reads GAGVSQTPSNKVTEKGKYVELRCDPISGHTALYWYRQSLGQGPEFLIYFQGTGAADDSGLPNDRFFAVRPEGSVSTLKIQRTERGDSAVYLCASSLEAGDEQFFGPGTRLTVL.

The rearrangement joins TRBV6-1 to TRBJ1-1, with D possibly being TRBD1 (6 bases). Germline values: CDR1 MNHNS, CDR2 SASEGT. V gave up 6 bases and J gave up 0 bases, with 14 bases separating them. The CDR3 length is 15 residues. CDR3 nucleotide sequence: TGTGCCAGCAGGGCTTGGACAGACATGAACACTGAAGCTTTCTTT. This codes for CASRAWTDMNTEAFF.

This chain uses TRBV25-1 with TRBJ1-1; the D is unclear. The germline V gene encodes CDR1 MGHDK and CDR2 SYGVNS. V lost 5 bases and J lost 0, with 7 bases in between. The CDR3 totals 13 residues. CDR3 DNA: TGTGCCAGCAGTCCCCAGATGAACACTGAAGCTTTCTTT. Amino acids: CASSPQMNTEAFF.

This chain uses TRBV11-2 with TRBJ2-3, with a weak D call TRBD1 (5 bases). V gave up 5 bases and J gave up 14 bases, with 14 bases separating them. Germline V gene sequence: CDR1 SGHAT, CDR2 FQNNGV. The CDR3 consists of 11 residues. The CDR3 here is CASSPADRRYF. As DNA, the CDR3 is TGTGCCAGCAGCCCCGCCGACAGACGGTATTTT.

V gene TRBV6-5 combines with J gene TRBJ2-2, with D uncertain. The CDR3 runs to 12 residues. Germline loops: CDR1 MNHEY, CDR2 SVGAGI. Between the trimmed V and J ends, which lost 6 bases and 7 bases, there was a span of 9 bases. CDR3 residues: CASRTQNGELFF. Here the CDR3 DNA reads TGTGCCAGCAGAACCCAGAACGGGGAGCTGTTTTTT.

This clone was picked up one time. CDR3 in DNA: TGTGCCAGCAGAACATCTATCGGGACAGATAATTCACCCCTCCACTTT. Translation gives CASRTSIGTDNSPLHF. This chain links TRBV27 with TRBJ1-6, with 7 bases matching TRBD1. The CDR3 is made up of 16 amino acids. Trimming took 6 bases from V and 5 from J; bases not matched to a gene: 10. CDR1 and CDR2 from the germline V gene are MNHEY and SMNVEV (reference sequence).

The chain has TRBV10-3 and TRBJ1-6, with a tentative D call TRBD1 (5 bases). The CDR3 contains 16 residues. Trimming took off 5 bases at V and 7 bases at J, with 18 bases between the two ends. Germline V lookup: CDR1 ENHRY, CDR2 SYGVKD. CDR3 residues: CAISQNHGTDNSPLHF. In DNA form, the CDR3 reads TGTGCCATCAGTCAGAACCACGGGACGGACAATTCACCCCTCCACTTT.